This TCR beta chain is drawn from a study of blood T cell repertoires in COVID-19. The wider study: Sources were T cells, B-cell-depleted T cells, or PBMCs; the material itself was cDNA or gDNA.

This CDR3 spans 15 amino acids. V shed 0 bases and J 10 bases; nucleotides not matched to a gene: 5. Per the germline V gene, CDR1 is SGHRS and CDR2 is YFSETQ. Method: immunoSEQ multiplex PCR; TCRdb's copy keeps in-frame clones and lacks some. This table holds 150,000 to 200,000 clones, 86% found once. The source of this sequence is a man aged 45-60 years with active or convalescent COVID-19. The chain recombines TRBV5-1 with TRBJ1-6, with 9 bases identical to TRBD1. The specimen sequenced was peripheral blood. The CDR3 bases are TGCGCCAGCAGCTTGGAACAGGGGGCGCAATCACCCCTCCACTTT. Translating it yields CASSLEQGAQSPLHF.